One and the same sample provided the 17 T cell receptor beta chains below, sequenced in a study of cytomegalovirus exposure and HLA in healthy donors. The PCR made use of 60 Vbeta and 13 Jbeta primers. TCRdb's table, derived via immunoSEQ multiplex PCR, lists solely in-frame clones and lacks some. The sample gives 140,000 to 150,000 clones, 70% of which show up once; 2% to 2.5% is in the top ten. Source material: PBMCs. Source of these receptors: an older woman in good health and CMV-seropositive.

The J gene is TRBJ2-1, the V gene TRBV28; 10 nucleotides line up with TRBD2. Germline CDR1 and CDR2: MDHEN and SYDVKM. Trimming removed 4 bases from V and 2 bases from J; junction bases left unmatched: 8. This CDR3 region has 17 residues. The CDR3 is CASSSEHLAGAYNEQFF. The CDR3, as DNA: TGTGCCAGCAGTTCCGAACATCTAGCGGGGGCCTACAATGAGCAGTTCTTC.

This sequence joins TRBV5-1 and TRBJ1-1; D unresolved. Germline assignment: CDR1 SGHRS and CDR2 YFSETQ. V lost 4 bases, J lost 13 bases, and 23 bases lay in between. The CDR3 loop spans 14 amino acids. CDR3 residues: CASSPDPAPPEGFF. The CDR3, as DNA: TGCGCCAGCAGCCCGGACCCGGCTCCCCCTGAGGGTTTCTTT. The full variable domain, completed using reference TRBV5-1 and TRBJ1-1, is KAGVTQTPRYLIKTRGQQVTLSCSPISGHRSVSWYQQTPGQGLQFLFEYFSETQRNKGNFPGRFSGRQFSNSRSEMNVSTLELGDSALYLCASSPDPAPPEGFFGQGTRLTVV.

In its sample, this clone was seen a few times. CDR3 sequence reads: CASSFLRPNQPQHF. The CDR3 DNA reads TGTGCCAGCAGTTTTTTGCGGCCCAATCAGCCCCAGCATTTT. The chain couples TRBV28 to TRBJ1-5; D ambiguous. There are 14 residues in the CDR3. Germline CDR1 and CDR2: MDHEN and SYDVKM. The V gene lost 3 bases and the J gene lost 3 bases, with 9 bases spanning the gap.

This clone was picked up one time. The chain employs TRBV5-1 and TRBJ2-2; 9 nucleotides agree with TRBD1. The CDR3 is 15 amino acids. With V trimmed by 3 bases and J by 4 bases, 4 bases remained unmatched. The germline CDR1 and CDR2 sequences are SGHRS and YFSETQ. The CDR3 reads CASSYVTGGTGELFF. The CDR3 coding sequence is TGCGCCAGCAGCTACGTGACAGGGGGCACCGGGGAGCTGTTTTTT.

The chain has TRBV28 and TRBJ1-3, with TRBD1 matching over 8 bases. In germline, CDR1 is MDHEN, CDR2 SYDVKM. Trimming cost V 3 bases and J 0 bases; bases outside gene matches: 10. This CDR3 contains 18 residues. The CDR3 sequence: CASSFSTGGRSSGNTIYF. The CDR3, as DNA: TGTGCCAGCAGTTTCTCCACAGGGGGTAGGAGCTCTGGAAACACCATATATTTT.

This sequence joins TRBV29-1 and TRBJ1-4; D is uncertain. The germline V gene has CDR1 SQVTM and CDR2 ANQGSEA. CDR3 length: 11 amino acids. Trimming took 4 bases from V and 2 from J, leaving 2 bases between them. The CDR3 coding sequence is TGCAGCGTTGCGACTAATGAAAAACTGTTTTTT. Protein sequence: CSVATNEKLFF.

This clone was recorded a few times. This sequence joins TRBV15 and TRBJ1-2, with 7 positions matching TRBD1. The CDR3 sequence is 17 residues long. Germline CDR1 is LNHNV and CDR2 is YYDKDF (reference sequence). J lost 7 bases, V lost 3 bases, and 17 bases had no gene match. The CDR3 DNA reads TGTGCCACCAGCAGTATTGGTGGGGGGCAGGGGGTGGTTGGCTACACCTTC. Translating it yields CATSSIGGGQGVVGYTF.

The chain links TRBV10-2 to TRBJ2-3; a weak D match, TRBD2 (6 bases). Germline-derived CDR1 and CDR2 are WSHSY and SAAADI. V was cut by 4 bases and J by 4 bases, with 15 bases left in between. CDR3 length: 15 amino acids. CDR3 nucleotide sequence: TGCGCCAGCAGTGGATACGGGAGAGGCTCAGATACGCAGTATTTT. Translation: CASSGYGRGSDTQYF.

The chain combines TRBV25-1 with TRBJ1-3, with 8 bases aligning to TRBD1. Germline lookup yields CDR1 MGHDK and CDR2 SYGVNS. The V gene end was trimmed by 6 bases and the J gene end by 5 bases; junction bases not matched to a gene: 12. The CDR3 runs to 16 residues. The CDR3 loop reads CASRETGAKSRNTIYF. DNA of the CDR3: TGTGCCAGCAGGGAGACAGGGGCGAAGTCTCGAAACACCATATATTTT.

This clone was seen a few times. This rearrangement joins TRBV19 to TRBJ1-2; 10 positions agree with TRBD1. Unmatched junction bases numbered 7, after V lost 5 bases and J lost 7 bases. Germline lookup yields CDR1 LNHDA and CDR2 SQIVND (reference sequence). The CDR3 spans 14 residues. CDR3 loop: CASSPDRGKGGYTF. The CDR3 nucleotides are TGTGCCAGTAGTCCGGACAGGGGGAAAGGTGGCTACACCTTC.

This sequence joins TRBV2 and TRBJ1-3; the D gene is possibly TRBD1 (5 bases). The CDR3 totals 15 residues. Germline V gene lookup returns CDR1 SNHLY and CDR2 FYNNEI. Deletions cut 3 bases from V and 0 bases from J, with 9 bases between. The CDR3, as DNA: TGTGCCAGCAGTGAGGGGCCTTTCTCTGGAAACACCATATATTTT. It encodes CASSEGPFSGNTIYF.

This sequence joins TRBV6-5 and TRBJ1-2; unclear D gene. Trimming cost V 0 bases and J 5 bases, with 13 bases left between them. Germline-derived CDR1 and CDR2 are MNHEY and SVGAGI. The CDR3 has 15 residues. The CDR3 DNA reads TGTGCCAGCAGTTACTCGTCCCCCCTAGAATATGGCTACACCTTC. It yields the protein CASSYSSPLEYGYTF.

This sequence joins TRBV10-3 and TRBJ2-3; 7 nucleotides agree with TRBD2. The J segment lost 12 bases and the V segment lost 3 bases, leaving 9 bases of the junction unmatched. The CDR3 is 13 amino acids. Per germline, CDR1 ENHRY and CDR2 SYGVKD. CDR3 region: CAISDTIGGSQYF. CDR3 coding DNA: TGTGCCATCAGTGATACTATTGGCGGGAGTCAGTATTTT.

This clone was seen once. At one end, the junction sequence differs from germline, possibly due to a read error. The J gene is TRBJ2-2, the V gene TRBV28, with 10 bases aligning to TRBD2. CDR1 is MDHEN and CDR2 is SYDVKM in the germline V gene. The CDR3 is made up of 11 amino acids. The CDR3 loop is CLAGVSGELFF. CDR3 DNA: TGCCTAGCGGGAGTTTCCGGGGAGCTGTTTTTT.

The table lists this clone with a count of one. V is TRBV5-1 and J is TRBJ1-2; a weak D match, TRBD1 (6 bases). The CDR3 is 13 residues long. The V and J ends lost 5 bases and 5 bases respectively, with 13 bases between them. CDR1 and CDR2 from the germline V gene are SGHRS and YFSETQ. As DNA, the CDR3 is TGCGCCAGCAGTCGAGAGGGGGATTATGGCTACACCTTC. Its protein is CASSREGDYGYTF.

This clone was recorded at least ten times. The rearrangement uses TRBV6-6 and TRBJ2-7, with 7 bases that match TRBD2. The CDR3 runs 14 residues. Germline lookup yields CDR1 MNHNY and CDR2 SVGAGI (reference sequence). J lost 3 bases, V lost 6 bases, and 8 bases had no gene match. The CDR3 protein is CASRPFSGGYEQYF. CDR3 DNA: TGTGCCAGCAGGCCTTTTTCGGGAGGCTACGAGCAGTACTTC.

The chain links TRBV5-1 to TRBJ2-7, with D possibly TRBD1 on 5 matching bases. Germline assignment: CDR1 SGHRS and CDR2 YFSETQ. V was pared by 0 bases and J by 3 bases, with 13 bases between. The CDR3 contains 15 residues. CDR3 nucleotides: TGCGCCAGCAGCTTGGAGGTAGCAGGGCTCTACGAGCAGTACTTC. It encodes CASSLEVAGLYEQYF.